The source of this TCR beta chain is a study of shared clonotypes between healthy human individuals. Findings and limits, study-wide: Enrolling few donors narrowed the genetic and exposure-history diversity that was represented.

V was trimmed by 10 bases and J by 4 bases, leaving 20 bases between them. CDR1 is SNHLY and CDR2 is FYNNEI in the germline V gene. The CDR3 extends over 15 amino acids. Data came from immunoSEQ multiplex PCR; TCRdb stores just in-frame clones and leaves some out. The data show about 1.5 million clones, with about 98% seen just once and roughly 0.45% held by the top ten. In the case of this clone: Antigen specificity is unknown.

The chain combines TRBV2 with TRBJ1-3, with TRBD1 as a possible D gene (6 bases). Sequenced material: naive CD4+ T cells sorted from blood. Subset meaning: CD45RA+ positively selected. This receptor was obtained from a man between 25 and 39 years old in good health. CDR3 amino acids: CATTVGGLEGNTIYF. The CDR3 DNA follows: TGTGCCACCACCGTAGGGGGGCTAGAGGGAAACACCATATATTTT.